This is a list of T cell receptor beta chains from one sample in a study of molecular identifiers for immune sequencing clone quantification. TCRdb re-called the PCR reads through MiXCR, storing one row per CDR3 protein. The table records more than 250,000 distinct CDR3 sequences, over 20% of them present only once. Input material: naive CD8+ T cells from blood, with Jurkat cell RNA spiked in. These receptor sequences come from a human donor in good health. Some libraries in this study had Jurkat cell RNA spiked in. Both conserved end residues are part of each CDR3. D genes are given only for firm matches.

CDR3 | J | D | V
CASSHTGDYEQYF | TRBJ2-7 | TRBD1 | TRBV19
CASSLMGDPYEQYF | TRBJ2-7 | . | TRBV5-4
CASSFRTGPLQPQHF | TRBJ1-5 | TRBD1 | TRBV13
CASSSSQGLYGYTF | TRBJ1-2 | . | TRBV6-2/TRBV6-3
CASSPSDRGNIEAFF | TRBJ1-1 | TRBD1 | TRBV6-5
CSASGQGNTGELFF | TRBJ2-2 | . | TRBV20-1
CASSGSNTGELFF | TRBJ2-2 | . | TRBV3-1
CATSEEPGLDPDTQYF | TRBJ2-3 | TRBD2 | TRBV24-1
CASSGASSGVDETQYF | TRBJ2-5 | TRBD2 | TRBV2
CASSLEMGVNTEAFF | TRBJ1-1 | . | TRBV7-2
CASSQVQGNTEAFF | TRBJ1-1 | . | TRBV4-1
CASSEPPTSGQETQYF | TRBJ2-5 | TRBD2 | TRBV2
CSVLGGNEKLFF | TRBJ1-4 | . | TRBV29-1
CASSLVYSGGTADRQYF | TRBJ2-3 | TRBD2 | TRBV7-6
CASSLEEKHYEQYF | TRBJ2-7 | . | TRBV5-1
CSATSGDYYNEQFF | TRBJ2-1 | TRBD2 | TRBV20-1
CASSSSSTGLNQPQHF | TRBJ1-5 | TRBD1 | TRBV12-3/TRBV12-4
CASHFGQGDDTQYF | TRBJ2-3 | TRBD1 | TRBV12-3/TRBV12-4
CASGLAGGPAYEQYF | TRBJ2-7 | TRBD2 | TRBV19
CASSLGPGQAMYEQYF | TRBJ2-7 | TRBD1 | TRBV5-6
CSARTGTGYEQYF | TRBJ2-7 | TRBD1 | TRBV20-1
CASSHGLAGAANTGELFF | TRBJ2-2 | TRBD2 | TRBV4-1
CSADSGTGSFTEAFF | TRBJ1-1 | TRBD1 | TRBV20-1
CAWSGTSGGANEQFF | TRBJ2-1 | TRBD2 | TRBV30
CSARDDRRSYEQYF | TRBJ2-7 | . | TRBV20-1
CSARAVLASSSYNEQFF | TRBJ2-1 | . | TRBV20-1
CATTRTGAAGELFF | TRBJ2-2 | TRBD1 | TRBV9
CASRALASSYNEQFF | TRBJ2-1 | TRBD2 | TRBV6-5
CASSQVGLGQETQYF | TRBJ2-5 | . | TRBV3-1
CASSQDGYSNQPQHF | TRBJ1-5 | . | TRBV3-1
CASSQALGSSEKLFF | TRBJ1-4 | . | TRBV4-1
CASSGAGDFQETQYF | TRBJ2-5 | TRBD2 | TRBV19
CASRLRGGRDTQYF | TRBJ2-3 | . | TRBV4-1
CASSEGGFTPYEQYF | TRBJ2-7 | . | TRBV6-1
CSARDASGILPAVLLSF | TRBJ2-7 | TRBD2 | TRBV20-1
CASSPPAKTYEQYF | TRBJ2-7 | . | TRBV7-9
CSVKKTGVQQNTEAFF | TRBJ1-1 | TRBD1 | TRBV29-1
CASSYDRVYEQYF | TRBJ2-7 | TRBD1 | TRBV6-6
CASSLVGQGPNYEQYF | TRBJ2-7 | . | TRBV5-1
CASSQVGTAHNEQFF | TRBJ2-1 | TRBD1 | TRBV4-3
CASSPAGGVLFDKNIQYF | TRBJ2-4 | . | TRBV6-2/TRBV6-3
CASSQVWRSSGGWDEQYF | TRBJ2-7 | TRBD2 | TRBV14
CASSLVNTYGYTF | TRBJ1-2 | . | TRBV11-2
CSVPDRTSYEQYF | TRBJ2-7 | . | TRBV20-1
CSARDYLDSSNQPQHF | TRBJ1-5 | . | TRBV20-1
CAGSQDAGINSPLHF | TRBJ1-6 | . | TRBV4-3
CASSLDWTSGSETQYF | TRBJ2-5 | TRBD2 | TRBV7-6